This T cell receptor beta chain was recovered during a study of untreated major depressive disorder (dated by TCRdb to 2016 to 2019). With regard to the full study: The study was a cross-sectional case-control comparison of T cell phenotype and TCR repertoire between antidepressant-free major depressive disorder patients and individually matched non-depressed controls. Sequencing followed up flow-cytometry Vbeta 5.1, Vbeta 11 and Vbeta 22 usage differences observed in the whole cohort. Study-wide conclusions, independent of this receptor: Because of the strict matching and exclusion criteria, the study sample was comparatively small, which limits how generalizable the findings are. For the sequencing comparisons, one-tailed planned tests were applied to only three Vbeta families that had been selected in advance. In CD4+ T cells, sequencing confirmed that depressed patients used TRBV05-01 (Vbeta 5.1) more than controls did, with a one-tailed test giving p = 0.040. In the sequencing data, TRBV25-01 and TRBV02-01 usage matched the flow-cytometry pattern without reaching statistical significance. In every sequenced subject, the top five TRBV05-01 clones were all identified as private clones.

Each depressed patient was matched pairwise with a non-depressed control on sex, age, current smoking status and body mass index. Every participant was of European descent. A DSM-IV diagnosis of major depressive disorder and a Hamilton Rating Scale for Depression score of at least 18 were present in all patients. No psychiatric medication, including antidepressants, had been taken by patients for at least 8 weeks before enrollment. Depression severity ranging from moderate to severe was represented among patients. Major medical conditions, Axis I/II comorbidities, regular medication or illicit drug use, and drinking over 100 g alcohol a week were all grounds for excluding any participant. About 30 ml of peripheral blood was collected from each participant into EDTA tubes. Thawed PBMCs underwent magnetic negative selection with the BD IMag Human CD4 T Lymphocyte Enrichment Set to purify CD4+ T cells. The CD4+ enrichment method typically yielded around 96% purity as confirmed by flow cytometry. A subgroup of about five case-control pairs, chosen blind to the chemokine receptor expression and flow-cytometric repertoire skewing results, underwent TCRbeta sequencing. All blood samples were drawn in the morning at 8:00 a.m., and PBMCs were separated by Ficoll-Hypaque gradient centrifugation. PBMCs were cryopreserved by gradual cooling to -80 degrees C and were kept in liquid nitrogen until assay.

V is cut back by 7 bases and J by 3 bases, with 7 bases in the junction unmatched. The germline V gene sets CDR1 to MDHEN and CDR2 to SYDVKM. The CDR3 starts with the cysteine, ends with the phenylalanine, and has 14 residues. CDR3 DNA is the only sequence kept; it has 42 bases, read in frame from the first base. The Qiagen DNeasy Blood and Tissue Kit was used to extract total genomic DNA from purified CD4+ T cells. The TCRbeta CDR3 region, defined according to IMGT, was amplified and sequenced using immunoSEQ immunosequencing protocols. Turning to the authors' computational methods: Raw sequence data were preprocessed by the immunoSEQ service for PCR and sequencing error correction. After being loaded into the immunoSEQ Analyzer, the data underwent further analysis with VDJtools v1.0.7. The paired Wilcoxon signed-rank test was applied to assess differences between patients and controls. TCRdb provides this immuneACCESS table in a form limited to in-frame rearrangements. Some clones are lacking; in checked studies, under half of them reflect an unresolved V gene, and why the rest are absent is not known. The DNA gave D and trimming, while V, J and clone size come from that table. The sample includes approximately 12,000 clones, with around nine tenths observed a single time. The top ten hold 0.75% to 0.9% of the sample.

Remarks on this clone: The antigen it recognizes is unknown. No qualities accompany the bases; no much larger clone lies one base away.

The TCR comes from a man aged 25 to 40 with major depressive disorder. The V gene is TRBV28 and the J gene is TRBJ1-1; TRBD1 aligns with 8 central bases. Source material: CD4+ T cells from PBMCs. Here is the DNA: TGTGCCAGCATCGACAGGGGAATGGACACTGAAGCTTTCTTT. It translates to CASIDRGMDTEAFF.